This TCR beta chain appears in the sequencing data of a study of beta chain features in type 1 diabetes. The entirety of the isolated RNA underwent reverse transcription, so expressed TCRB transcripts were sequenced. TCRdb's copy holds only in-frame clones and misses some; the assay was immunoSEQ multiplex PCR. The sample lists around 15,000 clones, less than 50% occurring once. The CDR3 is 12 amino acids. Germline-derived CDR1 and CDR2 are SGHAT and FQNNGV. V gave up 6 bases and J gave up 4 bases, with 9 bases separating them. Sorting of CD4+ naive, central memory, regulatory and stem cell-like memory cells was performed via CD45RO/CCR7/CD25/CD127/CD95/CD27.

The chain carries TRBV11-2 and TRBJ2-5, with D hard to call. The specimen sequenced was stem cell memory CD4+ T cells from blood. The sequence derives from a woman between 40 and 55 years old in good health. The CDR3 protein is CASRHPGETQYF. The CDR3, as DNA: TGTGCCAGCAGGCATCCAGGAGAGACCCAGTACTTC.